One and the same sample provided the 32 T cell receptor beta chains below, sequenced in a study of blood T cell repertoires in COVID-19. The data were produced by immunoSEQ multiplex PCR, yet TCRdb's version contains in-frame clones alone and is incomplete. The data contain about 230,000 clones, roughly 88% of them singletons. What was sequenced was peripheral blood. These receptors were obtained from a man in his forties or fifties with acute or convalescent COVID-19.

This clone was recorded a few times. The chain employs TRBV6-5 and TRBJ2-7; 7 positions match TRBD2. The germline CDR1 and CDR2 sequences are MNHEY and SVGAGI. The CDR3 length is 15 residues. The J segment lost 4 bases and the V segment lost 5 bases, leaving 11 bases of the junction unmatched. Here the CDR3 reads CASSPRGRAEYEQYF. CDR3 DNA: TGTGCCAGCAGTCCCCGGGGGAGGGCAGAGTACGAGCAGTACTTC.

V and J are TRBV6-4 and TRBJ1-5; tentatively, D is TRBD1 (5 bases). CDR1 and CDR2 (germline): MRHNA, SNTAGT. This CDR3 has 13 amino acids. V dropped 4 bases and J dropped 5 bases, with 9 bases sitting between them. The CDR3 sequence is CASSAGGYQPQHF. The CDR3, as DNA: TGTGCCAGCAGTGCGGGGGGTTATCAGCCCCAGCATTTT.

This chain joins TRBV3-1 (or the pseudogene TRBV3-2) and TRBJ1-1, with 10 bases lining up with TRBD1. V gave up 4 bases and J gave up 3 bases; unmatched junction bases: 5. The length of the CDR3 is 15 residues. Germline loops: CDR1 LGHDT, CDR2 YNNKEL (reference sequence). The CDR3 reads CASSPLDRGDTEAFF. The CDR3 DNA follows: TGTGCCAGCAGCCCCCTGGACAGGGGGGACACTGAAGCTTTCTTT.

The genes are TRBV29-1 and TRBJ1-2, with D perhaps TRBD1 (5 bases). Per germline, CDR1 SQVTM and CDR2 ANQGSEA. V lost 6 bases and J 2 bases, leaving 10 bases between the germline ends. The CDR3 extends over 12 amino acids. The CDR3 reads CSVGGRNYGYTF. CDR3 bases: TGCAGCGTGGGGGGACGGAACTATGGCTACACCTTC.

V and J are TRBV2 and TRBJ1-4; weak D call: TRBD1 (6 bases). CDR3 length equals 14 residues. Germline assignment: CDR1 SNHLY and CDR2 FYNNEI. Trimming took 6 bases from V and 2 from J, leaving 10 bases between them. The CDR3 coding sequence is TGTGCCAGCAGGACCGACAGGACTAATGAAAAACTGTTTTTT. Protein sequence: CASRTDRTNEKLFF.

The CDR3 DNA is TGCAGTGCTAGTATTAGCGGGAGAATCGGGGAGCTGTTTTTT. Amino acid sequence: CSASISGRIGELFF. The genes are TRBV20-1 and TRBJ2-2, with 9 nucleotides matching TRBD2. The CDR3 is 14 amino acids. Germline V gene sequence: CDR1 DFQATT, CDR2 SNEGSKA (reference sequence). J gave up 7 bases and V 3 bases, and 6 bases lay outside the gene matches.

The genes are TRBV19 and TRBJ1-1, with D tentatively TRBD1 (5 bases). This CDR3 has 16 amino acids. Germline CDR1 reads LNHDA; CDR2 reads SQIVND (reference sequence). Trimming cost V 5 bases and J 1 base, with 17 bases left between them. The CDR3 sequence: CASSSYWQGRNTEAFF. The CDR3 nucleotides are TGTGCCAGTAGTTCTTACTGGCAGGGCAGGAACACTGAAGCTTTCTTT. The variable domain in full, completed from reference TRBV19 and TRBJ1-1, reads DGGITQSPKYLFRKEGQNVTLSCEQNLNHDAMYWYRQDPGQGLRLIYYSQIVNDFQKGDIAEGYSVSREKKESFPLTVTSAQKNPTAFYLCASSSYWQGRNTEAFFGQGTRLTVV.

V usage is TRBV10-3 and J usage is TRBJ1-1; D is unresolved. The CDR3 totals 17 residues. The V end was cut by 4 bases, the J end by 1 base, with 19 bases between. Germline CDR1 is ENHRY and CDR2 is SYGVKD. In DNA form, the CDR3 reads TGTGCCATCAGTGGATCCGGTTCCGCCGATAAGAACACTGAAGCTTTCTTT. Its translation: CAISGSGSADKNTEAFF.

The CDR3 DNA follows: TGTGCCAGTAGTATAGCGGGAGTCCCCTACAATGAGCAGTTCTTC. Protein: CASSIAGVPYNEQFF. The chain combines TRBV19 with TRBJ2-1, with TRBD2 as a possible D gene (6 bases). The CDR3 contains 15 residues. Trimming pared 1 base from V and 2 bases from J, leaving 9 bases between. CDR1 is LNHDA, CDR2 SQIVND, per germline (reference sequence).

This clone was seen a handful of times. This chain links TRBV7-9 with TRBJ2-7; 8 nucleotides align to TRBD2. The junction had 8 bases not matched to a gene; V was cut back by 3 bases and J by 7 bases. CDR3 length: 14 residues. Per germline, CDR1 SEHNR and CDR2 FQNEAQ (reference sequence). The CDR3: CASSLGLVSEEQYF. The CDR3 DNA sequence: TGTGCCAGCAGCTTGGGACTAGTTTCAGAGGAGCAGTACTTC. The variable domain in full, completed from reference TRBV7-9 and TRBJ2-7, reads DTGVSQNPRHKITKRGQNVTFRCDPISEHNRLYWYRQTLGQGPEFLTYFQNEAQLEKSRLLSDRFSAERPKGSFSTLEIQRTEQGDSAMYLCASSLGLVSEEQYFGPGTRLTVT.

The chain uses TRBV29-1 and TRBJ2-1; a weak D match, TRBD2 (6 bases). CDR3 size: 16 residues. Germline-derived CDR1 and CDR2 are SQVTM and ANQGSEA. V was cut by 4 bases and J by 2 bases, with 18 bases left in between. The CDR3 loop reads CSVVGGIASPYNEQFF. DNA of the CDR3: TGCAGCGTTGTTGGCGGGATAGCCTCCCCCTACAATGAGCAGTTCTTC.

This CDR3 reads CASSANTGAANYGYTF. CDR3 in DNA: TGTGCCAGCAGCGCTAACACAGGGGCAGCTAACTATGGCTACACCTTC. V usage is TRBV9 and J usage is TRBJ1-2; the match to TRBD1 covers 7 bases. The germline CDR1 and CDR2 sequences are SGDLS and YYNGEE. V shed 3 bases, J shed 0 bases, and the junction held 8 bases outside the gene matches. There are 16 residues in the CDR3.

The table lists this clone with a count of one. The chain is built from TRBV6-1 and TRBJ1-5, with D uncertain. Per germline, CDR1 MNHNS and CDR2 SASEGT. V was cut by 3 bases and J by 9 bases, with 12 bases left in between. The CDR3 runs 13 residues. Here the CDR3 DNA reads TGTGCCAGCAGTGATAAAGCCCAGCGGCCCCAGCATTTT. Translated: CASSDKAQRPQHF.

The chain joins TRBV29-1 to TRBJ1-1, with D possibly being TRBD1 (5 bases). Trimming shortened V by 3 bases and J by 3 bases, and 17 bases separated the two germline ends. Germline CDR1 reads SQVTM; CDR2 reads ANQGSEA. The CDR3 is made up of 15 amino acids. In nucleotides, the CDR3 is TGCAGCGTTGAGGCTAGGGTGTTAGGGGACACTGAAGCTTTCTTT. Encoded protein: CSVEARVLGDTEAFF. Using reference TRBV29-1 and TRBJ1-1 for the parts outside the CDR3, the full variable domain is SAVISQKPSRDICQRGTSLTIQCQVDSQVTMMFWYRQQPGQSLTLIATANQGSEATYESGFVIDKFPISRPNLTFSTLTVSNMSPEDSSIYLCSVEARVLGDTEAFFGQGTRLTVV.

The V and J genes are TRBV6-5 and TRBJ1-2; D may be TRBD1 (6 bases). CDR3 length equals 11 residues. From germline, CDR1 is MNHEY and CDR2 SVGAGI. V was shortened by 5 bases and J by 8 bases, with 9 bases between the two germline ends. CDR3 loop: CASSRGGGYTF. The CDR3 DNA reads TGTGCCAGCAGTCGGGGGGGCGGCTACACCTTC.

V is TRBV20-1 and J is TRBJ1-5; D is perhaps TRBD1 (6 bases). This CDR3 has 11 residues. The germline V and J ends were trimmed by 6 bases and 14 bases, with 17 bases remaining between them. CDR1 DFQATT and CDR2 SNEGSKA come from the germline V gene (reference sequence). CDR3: CSARRSTGEHF. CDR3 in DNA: TGCAGTGCAAGGCGCTCGACAGGAGAGCATTTT.

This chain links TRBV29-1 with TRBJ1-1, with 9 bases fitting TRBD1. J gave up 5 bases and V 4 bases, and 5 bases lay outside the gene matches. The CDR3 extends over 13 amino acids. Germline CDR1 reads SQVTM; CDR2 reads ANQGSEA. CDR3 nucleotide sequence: TGCAGCGTTGCAACAGGGGGCTCAACTGAAGCTTTCTTT. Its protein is CSVATGGSTEAFF.

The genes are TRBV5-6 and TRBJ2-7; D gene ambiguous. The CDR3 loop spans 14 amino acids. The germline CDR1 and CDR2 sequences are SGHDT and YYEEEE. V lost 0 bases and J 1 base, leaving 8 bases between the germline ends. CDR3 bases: TGTGCCAGCAGCTTGGATCCGGAGTCCTACGAGCAGTACTTC. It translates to CASSLDPESYEQYF.

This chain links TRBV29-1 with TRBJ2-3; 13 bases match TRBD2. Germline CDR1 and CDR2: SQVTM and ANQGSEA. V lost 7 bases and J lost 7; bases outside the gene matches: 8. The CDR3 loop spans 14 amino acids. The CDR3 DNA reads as TGCAGCGAGATACCGGGACTAGCGGGACATACGCAGTATTTT. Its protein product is CSEIPGLAGHTQYF.

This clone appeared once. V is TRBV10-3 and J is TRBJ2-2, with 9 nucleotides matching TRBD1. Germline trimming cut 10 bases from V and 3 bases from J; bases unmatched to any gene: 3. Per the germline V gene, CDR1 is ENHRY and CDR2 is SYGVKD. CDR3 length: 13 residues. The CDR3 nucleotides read TGTGCCACGGGGACAGGGTACACCGGGGAGCTGTTTTTT. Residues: CATGTGYTGELFF.

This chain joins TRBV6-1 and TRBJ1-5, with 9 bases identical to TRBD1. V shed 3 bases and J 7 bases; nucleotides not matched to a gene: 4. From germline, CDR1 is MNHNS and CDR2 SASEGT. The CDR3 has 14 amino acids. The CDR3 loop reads CASSELQGAQPQHF. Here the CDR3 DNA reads TGTGCCAGCAGTGAGCTACAGGGGGCCCAGCCCCAGCATTTT.

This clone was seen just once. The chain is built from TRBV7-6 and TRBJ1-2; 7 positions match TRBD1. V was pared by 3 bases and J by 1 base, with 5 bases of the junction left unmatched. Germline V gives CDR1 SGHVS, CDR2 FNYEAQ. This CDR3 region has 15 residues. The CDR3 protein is CASSLMTGNNYGYTF. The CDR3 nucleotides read TGTGCCAGCAGCTTGATGACAGGGAATAACTATGGCTACACCTTC.

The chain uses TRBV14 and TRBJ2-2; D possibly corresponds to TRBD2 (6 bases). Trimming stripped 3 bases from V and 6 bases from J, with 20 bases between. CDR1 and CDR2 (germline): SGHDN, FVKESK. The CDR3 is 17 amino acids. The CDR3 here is CASSHQASSEGPGELFF. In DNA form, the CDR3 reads TGTGCCAGCAGCCACCAGGCTTCTAGCGAAGGTCCCGGGGAGCTGTTTTTT.

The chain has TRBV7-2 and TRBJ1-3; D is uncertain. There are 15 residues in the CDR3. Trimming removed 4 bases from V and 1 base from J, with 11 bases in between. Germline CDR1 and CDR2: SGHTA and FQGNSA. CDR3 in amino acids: CASSSRTLSGNTIYF. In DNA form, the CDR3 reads TGTGCCAGCAGCTCCAGGACTCTGTCTGGAAACACCATATATTTT.

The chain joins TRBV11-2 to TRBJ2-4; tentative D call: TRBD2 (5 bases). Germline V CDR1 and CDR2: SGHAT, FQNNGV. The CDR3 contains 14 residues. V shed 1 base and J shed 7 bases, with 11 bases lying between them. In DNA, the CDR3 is TGTGCCAGCAGCTTAGGCCCTAGCATTAACATTCAGTACTTC. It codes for CASSLGPSINIQYF.

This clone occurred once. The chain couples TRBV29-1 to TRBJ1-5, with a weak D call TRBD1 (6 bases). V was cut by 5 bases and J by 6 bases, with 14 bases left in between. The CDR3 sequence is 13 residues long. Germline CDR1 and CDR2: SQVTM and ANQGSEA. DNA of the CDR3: TGCAGCGTTTTGGACAGCGCGGGTCAGCCCCAGCATTTT. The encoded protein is CSVLDSAGQPQHF. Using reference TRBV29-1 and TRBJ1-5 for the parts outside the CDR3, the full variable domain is SAVISQKPSRDICQRGTSLTIQCQVDSQVTMMFWYRQQPGQSLTLIATANQGSEATYESGFVIDKFPISRPNLTFSTLTVSNMSPEDSSIYLCSVLDSAGQPQHFGDGTRLSIL.

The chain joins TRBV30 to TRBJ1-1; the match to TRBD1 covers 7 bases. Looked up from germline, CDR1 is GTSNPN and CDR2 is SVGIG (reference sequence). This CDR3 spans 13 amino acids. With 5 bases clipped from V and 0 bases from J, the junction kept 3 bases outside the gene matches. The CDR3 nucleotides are TGTGCCTGGGGGACAGATTTGAACACTGAAGCTTTCTTT. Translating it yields CAWGTDLNTEAFF.

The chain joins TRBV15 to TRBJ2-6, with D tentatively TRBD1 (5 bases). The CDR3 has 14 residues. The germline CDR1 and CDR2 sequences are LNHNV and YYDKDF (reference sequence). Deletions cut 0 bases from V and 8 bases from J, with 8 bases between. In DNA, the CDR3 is TGTGCCACCAGCAGAGACAGGGCGACCAACGTCCTGACTTTC. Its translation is CATSRDRATNVLTF.

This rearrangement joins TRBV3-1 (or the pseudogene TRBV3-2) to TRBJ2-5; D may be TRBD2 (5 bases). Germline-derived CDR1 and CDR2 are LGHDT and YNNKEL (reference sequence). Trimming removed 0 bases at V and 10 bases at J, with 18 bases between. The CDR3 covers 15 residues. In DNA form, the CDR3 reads TGTGCCAGCAGCCAAGATTTAACGGAGAGAGGGAGCCAGTACTTC. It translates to CASSQDLTERGSQYF.

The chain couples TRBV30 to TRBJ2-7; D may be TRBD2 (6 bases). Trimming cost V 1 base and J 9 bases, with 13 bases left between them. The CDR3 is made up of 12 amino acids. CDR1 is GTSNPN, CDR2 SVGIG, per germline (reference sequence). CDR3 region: CAWSERRDAQYF. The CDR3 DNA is TGTGCCTGGAGTGAAAGGAGGGACGCGCAGTACTTC.

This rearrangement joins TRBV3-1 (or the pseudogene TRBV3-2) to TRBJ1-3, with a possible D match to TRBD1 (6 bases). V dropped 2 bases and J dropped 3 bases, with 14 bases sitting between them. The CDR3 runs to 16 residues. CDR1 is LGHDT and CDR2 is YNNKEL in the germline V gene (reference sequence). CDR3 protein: CASSQRGGPLGNTIYF. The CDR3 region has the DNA TGTGCCAGCAGCCAACGCGGGGGGCCGCTTGGAAACACCATATATTTT.

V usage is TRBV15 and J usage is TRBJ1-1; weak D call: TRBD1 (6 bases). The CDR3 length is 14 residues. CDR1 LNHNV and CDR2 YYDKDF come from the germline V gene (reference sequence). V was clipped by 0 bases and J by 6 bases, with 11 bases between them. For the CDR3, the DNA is TGTGCCACCAGCAGAGATATTGGGGGCGCTGAAGCTTTCTTT. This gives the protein CATSRDIGGAEAFF.